Shown below are 7 T cell receptor beta chains from a single sample sequenced in a study of early T cells in non-severe SARS-CoV-2 infection. In TCRdb, the 5' RACE reads were re-called with MiXCR into one record per CDR3 protein. The sample has 80,000 to 100,000 distinct CDR3 sequences; around an eighth are singletons. The sample consisted of whole blood. All receptors come from an adult who was a healthcare worker with PCR-confirmed SARS-CoV-2 infection or an uninfected control (not recorded which).

This clonotype was picked up a small number of times. This chain joins TRBV27 and TRBJ2-7, with 9 bases matching TRBD1. The CDR3 is 15 residues long. V trimming: 2 bases; J trimming: 7 bases; junction bases outside the gene matches: 9. Per the germline V gene, CDR1 is MNHEY and CDR2 is SMNVEV (reference sequence). Here the CDR3 DNA reads TGTGCCAGCAGTTTAATTCCCACAGGGGGCAGTGAGCAGTACTTC. The encoded protein is CASSLIPTGGSEQYF.

The chain couples TRBV7-2 to TRBJ1-2; 9 bases align to TRBD1. With V trimmed by 0 bases and J by 7 bases, 6 bases remained unmatched. CDR1 SGHTA and CDR2 FQGNSA come from the germline V gene. This CDR3 is 15 amino acids long. The CDR3 region is CASSLATTGGSGYTF. The DNA of the CDR3 is TGTGCCAGCAGCTTAGCTACTACAGGGGGCTCTGGCTACACCTTC.

The rearrangement joins TRBV3-1 to TRBJ2-7; D remains unclear. Per germline, CDR1 LGHDT and CDR2 YNNKEL (reference sequence). The ends were cut back, 6 bases at V and 0 bases at J, with 9 bases in the middle. The CDR3 runs 13 residues. The CDR3 region is CASSPTLSYEQYF. As DNA, the CDR3 is TGTGCCAGCAGTCCGACCCTCTCCTACGAGCAGTACTTC.

The CDR3 DNA reads as TGCGCCAGCAGCTTGGGACTAGCGGACACAGATACGCAGTATTTT. Encoded protein: CASSLGLADTDTQYF. This chain connects TRBV5-1 to TRBJ2-3; 9 nucleotides line up with TRBD2. Germline CDR1 is SGHRS and CDR2 is YFSETQ. This CDR3 is built from 15 residues. Trimming took 0 bases from V and 2 from J; bases not matched to a gene: 1.

The rearrangement joins TRBV5-1 to TRBJ1-3; 7 bases fit TRBD1. The CDR3 covers 16 residues. V lost 4 bases to trimming and J lost 0 bases; unmatched junction nucleotides: 7. CDR1 and CDR2 from the germline V gene are SGHRS and YFSETQ. The CDR3 nucleotides are TGCGCCAGCAGCCCGTCGACAGGGTCCTCTGGAAACACCATATATTTT. This gives the protein CASSPSTGSSGNTIYF.

Comment on this clonotype: A read error may produce the germline difference seen at one junction end. The chain employs TRBV9 and TRBJ2-7; D is tentatively TRBD1 or TRBD2 (6 bases each). There are 16 residues in the CDR3. The V gene's germline CDR1 is SGDLS and CDR2 YYNGEE. The CDR3 protein is CAGSVASGAGSYEQYF. CDR3 sequence (DNA): TGTGCCGGCAGCGTAGCTTCGGGGGCCGGCTCTTACGAGCAGTACTTC.

This clonotype has just a few counts. The chain joins TRBV5-4 to TRBJ2-7, with D unresolved. This CDR3 region has 13 residues. Germline loops: CDR1 SGHNT, CDR2 YYREEE (reference sequence). Trimming left V 4 bases short and J 0 bases short, with 8 bases between. The CDR3 DNA is TGTGCCAGCAGCGCTGCCTTCTCCTACGAGCAGTACTTC. Translated, it gives CASSAAFSYEQYF.